This entry lists 17 T cell receptor beta chains sequenced from one sample in a study of blood T cells in healthy people across ages. The second PCR ran roughly 6 to 12 cycles with a sample-barcoded 5' primer and J-beta primers. TCRdb processed the 5' RACE reads anew with MiXCR; each CDR3 protein has one entry. The sample has approximately 2,000,000 distinct CDR3 sequences; about 39% are singletons. Sequenced input: blood. These TCRs come from a human donor in good health.

This clonotype was picked up a small number of times. The J gene is TRBJ2-5, the V gene TRBV11-2, with D tentatively TRBD1 (5 bases). CDR3 size: 15 residues. Germline-derived CDR1 and CDR2 are SGHAT and FQNNGV. V lost 5 bases, J lost 2 bases, and 15 bases lay in between. The CDR3 sequence: CASSGQGLGQETQYF. CDR3 nucleotides: TGTGCCAGCAGCGGCCAGGGCTTGGGGCAAGAGACCCAGTACTTC.

V gene TRBV11-2 combines with J gene TRBJ2-7, with 8 bases lining up with TRBD2. In germline, CDR1 is SGHAT, CDR2 FQNNGV. V lost 5 bases to trimming and J lost 2 bases; unmatched junction nucleotides: 5. The CDR3 length is 14 residues. Here the CDR3 DNA reads TGTGCCAGCAGCCGCGGGGGGAAGACCTACGAGCAGTACTTC. The encoded protein is CASSRGGKTYEQYF.

The genes are TRBV4-1 and TRBJ2-1; 7 bases are a match to TRBD1. Looked up from germline, CDR1 is MGHRA and CDR2 is YSYEKL. CDR3 length: 14 residues. V shed 2 bases and J 4 bases; nucleotides not matched to a gene: 2. The CDR3 reads CASSQRGLYNEQFF. In nucleotides, the CDR3 is TGCGCCAGCAGCCAAAGGGGGCTGTACAATGAGCAGTTCTTC.

The V and J genes are TRBV12-3 or TRBV12-4 and TRBJ2-1; D is uncertain. Trimming took 3 bases from V and 0 from J, leaving 9 bases between them. The CDR3 length is 15 residues. In DNA, the CDR3 is TGTGCCAGCAGTTTCGACGGAATCTCCTACAATGAGCAGTTCTTC. Translation: CASSFDGISYNEQFF.

This chain connects TRBV5-1 to TRBJ1-2; D remains unclear. V was trimmed by 4 bases and J by 2 bases, leaving 15 bases between them. This CDR3 contains 15 residues. The germline CDR1 and CDR2 sequences are SGHRS and YFSETQ. CDR3 DNA: TGCGCCAGCAGCACAAGGACCGGATCCAACTATGGCTACACCTTC. Translated: CASSTRTGSNYGYTF. Complete variable domain (other parts from reference TRBV5-1 and TRBJ1-2): KAGVTQTPRYLIKTRGQQVTLSCSPISGHRSVSWYQQTPGQGLQFLFEYFSETQRNKGNFPGRFSGRQFSNSRSEMNVSTLELGDSALYLCASSTRTGSNYGYTFGSGTRLTVV.

This clonotype was counted only a few times. The chain carries TRBV4-2 and TRBJ1-2; perhaps TRBD1 as D (6 bases). CDR1 is LGHNA, CDR2 YNFKEQ, per germline. The CDR3 has 21 amino acids. The ends were cut back, 1 base at V and 4 bases at J, with 31 bases in the middle. The CDR3 coding sequence is TGTGCCAGCAGCCAAGGGCCCCAGTGGAGCGAAACAGGGATGGCGGGCTATGGCTACACCTTC. Protein: CASSQGPQWSETGMAGYGYTF.

The V call is TRBV7-9, the J call TRBJ2-5; 7 nucleotides match TRBD1. The V gene's germline CDR1 is SEHNR and CDR2 FQNEAQ (reference sequence). This CDR3 is built from 15 residues. V trimming: 6 bases; J trimming: 4 bases; junction bases outside the gene matches: 11. The CDR3 spells CASSRRQGGRETQYF. CDR3 coding DNA: TGTGCCAGCAGTCGCCGACAGGGCGGGCGAGAGACCCAGTACTTC. Full variable domain (remainder filled in from reference TRBV7-9 and TRBJ2-5): DTGVSQNPRHKITKRGQNVTFRCDPISEHNRLYWYRQTLGQGPEFLTYFQNEAQLEKSRLLSDRFSAERPKGSFSTLEIQRTEQGDSAMYLCASSRRQGGRETQYFGPGTRLLVL.

The chain links TRBV27 to TRBJ2-7; TRBD1 matches at 9 bases. The V gene's germline CDR1 is MNHEY and CDR2 SMNVEV (reference sequence). The CDR3 is 16 residues long. V shed 0 bases, J shed 4 bases, and the junction held 7 bases outside the gene matches. CDR3 loop: CASSLSWGTGRYEQYF. The DNA for the CDR3 is TGTGCCAGCAGTTTATCGTGGGGGACAGGGCGTTACGAGCAGTACTTC.

The chain employs TRBV7-3 and TRBJ2-7, with 7 bases matching TRBD2. Germline values: CDR1 SGHTA, CDR2 FQGTGA. V trimming: 0 bases; J trimming: 4 bases; junction bases outside the gene matches: 6. The CDR3 spans 15 residues. The CDR3 nucleotides read TGTGCCAGCAGCTTAACGCGGGGGAGAAAATACGAGCAGTACTTC. It specifies CASSLTRGRKYEQYF.

This clonotype was recorded a few times. The chain carries TRBV4-1 and TRBJ2-6; D gene unclear. V dropped 0 bases and J dropped 3 bases, with 12 bases sitting between them. CDR1 and CDR2 from the germline V gene are MGHRA and YSYEKL. The CDR3 is made up of 17 amino acids. CDR3 DNA: TGCGCCAGCAGCCAAGATAGATACAGTAATGGGGCCAACGTCCTGACTTTC. Amino acid sequence: CASSQDRYSNGANVLTF.

Points on this clonotype: Possible read error: a much larger clone is one base away. The rearrangement uses TRBV29-1 and TRBJ1-2, with TRBD1 identical over 9 bases. This CDR3 has 14 residues. Germline CDR1 and CDR2: SQVTM and ANQGSEA. The CDR3, as DNA: TGCAGCGTTGAGACGGGACAGGGAATAGGTGGCTGCACCTTC. Amino acid sequence: CSVETGQGIGGCTF.

The chain uses TRBV7-9 and TRBJ2-4; D perhaps matches TRBD2 (5 bases). Judging by the DNA end, TRBJ2-7 fits better; the J call may be wrong. Germline CDR1 is SEHNR and CDR2 is FQNEAQ (reference sequence). The CDR3 length is 14 residues. The CDR3 reads CASSLGSEGYEQYF. CDR3 nucleotide sequence: TGTGCCAGCAGCTTAGGGTCAGAGGGCTACGAGCAGTACTTC.

The V gene is TRBV3-1, the J gene TRBJ2-3; 8 bases match TRBD2. Trimming at V came to 5 bases and at J to 5 bases, leaving 9 bases not matched to a gene. In germline, CDR1 is LGHDT, CDR2 YNNKEL (reference sequence). The CDR3 has 15 residues. The CDR3 reads CASSDPGTSGDTQYF. Written as DNA, the CDR3 is TGTGCCAGCAGCGACCCCGGGACTAGTGGAGATACGCAGTATTTT.

This clonotype was counted between two and nine times. The chain uses TRBV7-6 and TRBJ1-1, with D possibly TRBD1 on 6 matching bases. Trimming stripped 5 bases from V and 1 base from J, with 14 bases between. CDR1 and CDR2 (germline): SGHVS, FNYEAQ. This CDR3 is built from 15 residues. CDR3 coding DNA: TGTGCCAGCAGCCCCATGCAGGGGCAGAACACTGAAGCTTTCTTT. It translates to CASSPMQGQNTEAFF.

This sequence joins TRBV9 and TRBJ2-4, with TRBD1 matching over 8 bases. With the DNA end fitting TRBJ2-7 better, the J assignment may be wrong. CDR3 size: 15 residues. The germline gives CDR1 SGDLS, CDR2 YYNGEE. CDR3 loop: CASSGFPDRDYEQYF. The CDR3 region has the DNA TGTGCCAGCAGCGGGTTTCCGGACAGGGACTACGAGCAGTACTTC.

The V gene is TRBV6-5, the J gene TRBJ2-1; D might be TRBD2 (6 bases). In germline, CDR1 is MNHEY, CDR2 SVGAGI. CDR3 length equals 13 residues. Trimming removed 6 bases from V and 2 bases from J, with 8 bases in between. CDR3 amino acids: CASRPGAYNEQFF. CDR3 DNA: TGTGCCAGCAGGCCGGGGGCCTACAATGAGCAGTTCTTC.

This clonotype was seen ten or more times. The chain carries TRBV20-1 and TRBJ2-3; D is perhaps TRBD1 (6 bases). The germline V gene has CDR1 DFQATT and CDR2 SNEGSKA (reference sequence). V lost 6 bases and J 4 bases, leaving 14 bases between the germline ends. The CDR3 is 13 amino acids. The CDR3 reads CSAHKQGPDTQYF. Here the CDR3 DNA reads TGCAGTGCCCACAAACAGGGCCCAGATACGCAGTATTTT.